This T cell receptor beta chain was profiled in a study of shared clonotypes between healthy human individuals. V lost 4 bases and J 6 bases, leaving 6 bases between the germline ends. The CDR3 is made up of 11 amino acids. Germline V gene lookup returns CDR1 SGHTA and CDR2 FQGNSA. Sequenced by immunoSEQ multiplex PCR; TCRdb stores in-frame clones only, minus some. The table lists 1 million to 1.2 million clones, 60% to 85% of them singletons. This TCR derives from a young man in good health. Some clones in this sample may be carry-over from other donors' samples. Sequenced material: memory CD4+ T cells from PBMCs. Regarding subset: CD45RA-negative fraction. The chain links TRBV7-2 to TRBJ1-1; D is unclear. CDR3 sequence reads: CASSSYAEAFF. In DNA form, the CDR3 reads TGTGCCAGCAGCTCCTATGCTGAAGCTTTCTTT.